A selection of T cell receptor beta chains follows, all from one sample in a study of blood T cell repertoires in COVID-19. Only in-frame clones appear in the TCRdb table, and some are missing; sequencing was by immunoSEQ multiplex PCR. Here the sample spans 150,000 or so clones, around 89% being singletons. The sample was PBMCs or T cells enriched from blood (not recorded which). These receptors originate from a woman aged 50 to 60 who had recovered from COVID-19. Each CDR3 is given with its conserved first and last residue. D genes are given only for firm matches. Size values are once, few and many counts, or a class for expanded clones, and some rows have none.

CDR3 protein,CDR3 DNA,clone size,J gene,D gene,V gene
CASSPGLAGYEQYF,TGTGCCAGCAGCCCGGGACTAGCGGGCTACGAGCAGTACTTC,-,TRBJ2-7,TRBD2,TRBV5-4
CATSRGQDSYNEQFF,TGTGCCACCAGCAGGGGACAGGACTCCTACAATGAGCAGTTCTTC,-,TRBJ2-1,TRBD1,TRBV15
CASSYGGGRETQYF,TGTGCCAGCAGTTACGGGGGGGGACGAGAGACCCAGTACTTC,-,TRBJ2-5,TRBD2,TRBV6-5
CASSPGQGAGKNQPQHF,TGTGCCAGCAGCCCTGGACAGGGGGCAGGAAAAAATCAGCCCCAGCATTTT,-,TRBJ1-5,TRBD1,TRBV7-9
CASSYGGTFGREQYF,TGTGCCAGCAGTTACGGGGGGACGTTCGGACGCGAGCAGTACTTC,-,TRBJ2-7,-,TRBV6-5
CASSLNTESGNTIYF,TGTGCCAGCAGCCTTAACACAGAATCTGGAAACACCATATATTTT,-,TRBJ1-3,-,TRBV7-6
CASSSDRGRLEQYF,TGCGCCAGCAGCTCGGACAGGGGGCGGCTCGAGCAGTACTTC,few,TRBJ2-7,TRBD1,TRBV5-1
CASGGNNRGPEKLFF,TGTGCCAGTGGAGGAAATAACAGGGGGCCTGAAAAACTGTTTTTT,-,TRBJ1-4,TRBD1,TRBV19
CASSLVGARDGETQYF,TGTGCCAGCAGCTTAGTCGGTGCCAGAGACGGGGAGACCCAGTACTTC,-,TRBJ2-5,-,TRBV7-9
CASSFLVGRGTEAFF,TGTGCCAGCAGTTTCCTAGTAGGGAGGGGCACTGAAGCTTTCTTT,-,TRBJ1-1,-,TRBV27
CASSTPLGQKNTF,TGTGCCAGCAGCACCCCCTTGGGACAGAAAAACACCTTC,-,TRBJ1-2,-,TRBV21-1
CASSRTGNEQYF,TGTGCCAGCAGCCGTACAGGGAACGAGCAGTACTTC,-,TRBJ2-7,-,TRBV7-9
CASSLAGGGNQPQHF,TGTGCCAGCAGCTTGGCCGGGGGAGGGAATCAGCCCCAGCATTTT,few,TRBJ1-5,-,TRBV5-6
CASSQEATSGGAREQFF,TGCGCCAGCAGCCAAGAAGCCACTAGCGGGGGGGCCCGGGAGCAGTTCTTC,once,TRBJ2-1,TRBD2,TRBV4-1
CANKRGGESYEQYF,TGTGCCAACAAAAGGGGGGGAGAAAGTTACGAGCAGTACTTC,-,TRBJ2-7,-,TRBV11-3
CASSLKDTLGTEAFF,TGTGCCAGCAGCTTAAAAGACACGCTGGGCACTGAAGCTTTCTTT,-,TRBJ1-1,-,TRBV9
CASSSTTDTQYF,TGCGCCAGCAGCTCTACCACAGATACGCAGTATTTT,-,TRBJ2-3,-,TRBV5-1
CASSLGYRRYSNQPQHF,TGTGCCAGCAGCCTTGGCTACAGGCGGTATAGCAATCAGCCCCAGCATTTT,-,TRBJ1-5,-,TRBV3-1/TRBV3-2
CASSSLAGAQETQYF,TGTGCCAGCAGTTCACTAGCGGGGGCCCAAGAGACCCAGTACTTC,-,TRBJ2-5,TRBD2,TRBV6-5
CASSSASTGRTYEQYF,TGTGCCAGCAGCTCGGCCTCGACAGGCCGAACCTACGAGCAGTACTTC,-,TRBJ2-7,-,TRBV7-9
CASSRQGLRVNTEAFF,TGTGCCAGCAGCCGACAGGGCCTTAGGGTGAACACTGAAGCTTTCTTT,-,TRBJ1-1,TRBD1,TRBV7-9
CASSLTGGGLDEQYF,TGCGCCAGCAGCCTTACAGGGGGCGGACTCGACGAGCAGTACTTC,once,TRBJ2-7,TRBD1,TRBV5-1
CASSFFGYQETQYF,TGTGCCAGCAGCTTCTTCGGGTACCAAGAGACCCAGTACTTC,-,TRBJ2-5,-,TRBV11-2
CASSYRSQEKLFF,TGTGCCAGCAGTTACAGGAGTCAAGAAAAACTGTTTTTT,-,TRBJ1-4,-,TRBV6-2/TRBV6-3
CASSTQGSDEKLFF,TGTGCCAGCTCAACACAGGGGTCGGATGAAAAACTGTTTTTT,once,TRBJ1-4,TRBD1,TRBV18
CASSVADRGYEQYF,TGTGCCAGCAGCGTAGCGGACAGGGGCTACGAGCAGTACTTC,few,TRBJ2-7,TRBD1,TRBV9
CASSSFAGLVRETQYF,TGTGCCAGCAGTTCCTTTGCGGGGTTGGTTCGAGAGACCCAGTACTTC,-,TRBJ2-5,-,TRBV6-2/TRBV6-3
CASNNYGGLSTNTQYF,TGTGCCAGCAACAATTACGGGGGACTAAGCACAAATACGCAGTATTTT,-,TRBJ2-3,TRBD2,TRBV7-2
CSVLQRGASEGYTF,TGCAGCGTGCTCCAAAGGGGCGCCTCGGAGGGCTACACCTTC,few,TRBJ1-2,-,TRBV29-1
CASMSSGNTIYF,TGTGCCAGTATGAGCTCTGGAAACACCATATATTTT,-,TRBJ1-3,-,TRBV19
CASFRTGPTDTQYF,TGCGCCAGCTTCCGGACAGGGCCCACAGATACGCAGTATTTT,-,TRBJ2-3,TRBD1,TRBV5-1
CASGRSGGDYNEQFF,TGTGCCAGTGGACGGAGCGGGGGGGATTACAATGAGCAGTTCTTC,-,TRBJ2-1,TRBD2,TRBV6-4
CSARDNSYGNEQFF,TGCAGCGCCCGGGACAACTCTTACGGCAATGAGCAGTTCTTC,-,TRBJ2-1,-,TRBV29-1
CASSIWGLFSGNTIYF,TGTGCCAGTAGTATTTGGGGGCTATTCTCTGGAAACACCATATATTTT,-,TRBJ1-3,-,TRBV19
CASSHRDRDGEKLFF,TGTGCCAGCAGTCACCGGGACAGGGATGGTGAAAAACTGTTTTTT,-,TRBJ1-4,TRBD1,TRBV6-5
CASTQRSAVQPQHF,TGTGCCAGTACTCAACGGAGTGCGGTCCAGCCCCAGCATTTT,few,TRBJ1-5,-,TRBV19
CASSPWDNTDTQYF,TGTGCCAGCAGCCCCTGGGACAACACAGATACGCAGTATTTT,-,TRBJ2-3,-,TRBV3-1/TRBV3-2
CASSLNRGRYTIYF,TGTGCCAGCAGTCTAAACAGGGGGAGATACACCATATATTTT,few,TRBJ1-3,TRBD1,TRBV2
CASSRASWRQETQYF,TGTGCCAGCAGCCGAGCGTCATGGCGCCAAGAGACCCAGTACTTC,-,TRBJ2-5,-,TRBV3-1/TRBV3-2
CASSSPGETQYF,TGTGCCAGTAGTTCTCCAGGGGAGACCCAGTACTTC,-,TRBJ2-5,-,TRBV19